This TCR beta chain derives from a study of T cell responses to AZD1222 COVID-19 vaccine (dated by TCRdb to about 2021). Study-wide context: Because spike-specific TCR depth and breadth did not differ between the two schedules, AZD1222 recipients who got a second dose at roughly 4 weeks were pooled with those who got a second dose at roughly 12 weeks. TCR sequencing covered some 240 trial participants: about 210 given two doses of AZD1222 and 26 given two doses of MenACWY control vaccine. Trial participants were enrolled into age subgroups of 18-55, 56-69 and 70-plus years, which contained about 160, 30 and 59 TCR-sequenced participants, respectively. What the authors observed across the whole study: After two AZD1222 doses, spike-specific TCR breadth and depth were significantly higher than at day 0 and than in MenACWY recipients. Participants were mostly white British, with more females than males. The authors suggested clonal diversity may have been underestimated. Reportedly, almost half of the unique spike-specific TCRs recognized epitopes lying outside the regions that are mutated in the B.1.351 and B.1.1.7 variants. The whole spike protein was spanned by vaccine-associated CD4 TCRs, and dominant responses were seen in regions 160-218 and 743-854. Conclusions about previously exposed vaccinees were limited because only 6 or 7 AZD1222 recipients were SARS-CoV-2 seropositive at baseline. Because no samples from the day 14 peak response were available, repertoires could be characterized only after the peak T cell response. In the small 56-69-year group, the increase in depth fell short of significance, most likely because of low power.

The CDR3 regions of human TCRbeta chains were subjected to immunosequencing. As for the authors' bioinformatics: TCRs in the repertoires were compared against a reference library of SARS-CoV-2-specific TCRs that had been generated with the MIRA antigen-specificity platform. Breadth was defined as the fraction of unique TCRs that were SARS-CoV-2-associated. Depth was defined as the fraction of total T cells that were SARS-CoV-2-associated. Using the MIRA data, each spike-specific TCR was mapped to the spike region that the TCR reacts to and placed in a CD4 or CD8 class. Log10-transformed breadth and depth values were compared by one-way ANOVA with Sidak's multiple comparisons tests. This immuneACCESS table, as held by TCRdb, lists in-frame sequences with V and J called but not all clones. Of the missing ones, under half trace to an unresolved V gene in checked studies; the others have no known cause. V, J and clone size were drawn from that table, and D and trimming were deduced from the DNA. Across this sample there are 95,000 to 150,000 clones, with 80% to 90% seen only once. The biggest ten clones account for 6.5% to 9% of the sample.

Sample time point, as interpreted from the label and publication: baseline before first vaccination. Samples from vaccinated people were obtained from the UK trials COV001 and COV002, which included a single-blind randomized controlled phase 2/3 trial of AZD1222 (ChAdOx1 nCoV-19) in healthy adults. For TCRbeta chain sequencing, PBMC samples were collected from trial participants at day 0 and at day 28 after the second dose. Note on this clone: Its antigen remains unidentified. Within one base of it there is no much larger clone, and no base qualities were kept.

This TCR was recovered from an adult in good health. The sequenced sample was peripheral blood, obtained on day 0 of AZD1222 vaccination.

The CDR3 in this case is CASRAPPSRSYNEQFF. The nucleotide sequence is given as TGCGCCAGCAGAGCACCTCCCTCTCGCTCCTACAATGAGCAGTTCTTC. The sequence links TRBV5-1 to TRBJ2-1, with no reliable assignment of the D segment. From the cysteine up to the phenylalanine, the CDR3 has a length of 16 residues. The entry retains the CDR3 DNA only, 48 bases that are in frame from base 1. A distance of 15 bases separates the germline ends of V and J, which lose 5 bases and 0 bases respectively. CDR1 and CDR2 were assigned from the germline V gene as SGHRS and YFSETQ.